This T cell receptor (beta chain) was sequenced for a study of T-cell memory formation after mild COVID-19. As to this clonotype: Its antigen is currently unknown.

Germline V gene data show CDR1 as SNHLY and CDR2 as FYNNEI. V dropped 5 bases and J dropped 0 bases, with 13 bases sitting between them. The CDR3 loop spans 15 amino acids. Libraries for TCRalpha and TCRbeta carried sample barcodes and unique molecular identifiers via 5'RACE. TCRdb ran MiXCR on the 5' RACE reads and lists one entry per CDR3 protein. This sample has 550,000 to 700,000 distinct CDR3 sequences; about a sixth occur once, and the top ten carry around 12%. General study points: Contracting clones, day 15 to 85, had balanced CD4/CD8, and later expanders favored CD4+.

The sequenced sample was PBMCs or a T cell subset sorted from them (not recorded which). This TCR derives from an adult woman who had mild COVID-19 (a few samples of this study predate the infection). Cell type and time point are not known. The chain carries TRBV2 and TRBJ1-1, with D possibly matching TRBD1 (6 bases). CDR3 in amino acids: CASSTTGHMNTEAFF. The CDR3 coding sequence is TGTGCCAGCAGTACTACGGGACATATGAACACTGAAGCTTTCTTT.